These 24 T cell receptor beta chains came from one sample sequenced in a study of T-cell memory formation after mild COVID-19. TCRdb reanalysed the 5' RACE reads using MiXCR and keeps one entry per CDR3 protein. The table has under 300,000 distinct CDR3 sequences, approximately 10% seen once. The source material was PBMCs or a T cell subset sorted from them (not recorded which). Receptor source: a young man who had mild COVID-19 (a few samples of this study predate the infection). Cell type and time point are not known.

This clonotype was found a few times. The V call is TRBV7-2, the J call TRBJ2-1, with D unclear. Deletions cut 1 base from V and 7 bases from J, with 8 bases between. This CDR3 contains 13 residues. Germline V lookup: CDR1 SGHTA, CDR2 FQGNSA. The chain's CDR3 is CASSLVVRNEQFF. CDR3 DNA: TGTGCCAGCAGCTTAGTTGTCCGGAATGAGCAGTTCTTC.

This clonotype was observed at least ten times. CDR3 DNA sequence: TGTGCCAGCGGGGTAGCGGGGACCTACGAGCAGTACTTC. Protein product: CASGVAGTYEQYF. This chain links TRBV7-2 with TRBJ2-7; 8 bases agree with TRBD2. Germline-derived CDR1 and CDR2 are SGHTA and FQGNSA. CDR3 size: 13 residues. Losses at the gene ends were 8 bases for V and 2 bases for J; bases not matched to a gene: 5.

This clonotype was seen only a few times. The rearrangement joins TRBV12-3 or TRBV12-4 to TRBJ2-5; 11 bases agree with TRBD2. The J segment lost 5 bases and the V segment lost 7 bases, leaving 9 bases of the junction unmatched. The CDR3 runs 15 residues. CDR3 nucleotide sequence: TGTGCCAGCACAATGACTAGCGGGGTAGGGGAGACCCAGTACTTC. As protein: CASTMTSGVGETQYF.

The CDR3, as DNA: TGCAGCGCCTACGGGGTTTCTAACTATGGCTACACCTTC. Translating it yields CSAYGVSNYGYTF. The rearrangement joins TRBV29-1 to TRBJ1-2, with D unresolved. Germline V gene lookup returns CDR1 SQVTM and CDR2 ANQGSEA. V shed 7 bases and J shed 0 bases, with 12 bases lying between them. CDR3 length equals 13 residues.

In its sample, this clonotype was seen a few times. The chain has TRBV10-3 and TRBJ2-5, with D perhaps TRBD2 (5 bases). The CDR3 consists of 13 residues. Germline CDR1 ENHRY, CDR2 SYGVKD. Between the trimmed V and J ends, which lost 5 bases and 2 bases, there was a span of 9 bases. The CDR3 sequence is CAISSWEQETQYF. CDR3 in DNA: TGTGCCATCAGTAGCTGGGAGCAAGAGACCCAGTACTTC.

There are many counts of this clonotype. The chain links TRBV27 to TRBJ2-7; D might be TRBD1 (6 bases). The CDR3 loop spans 14 amino acids. Trimming shortened V by 2 bases and J by 7 bases, and 15 bases separated the two germline ends. CDR1 MNHEY and CDR2 SMNVEV come from the germline V gene (reference sequence). Written as DNA, the CDR3 is TGTGCCAGCAGTTTAATCAGGGGAGCTCATGAGCAGTACTTC. It encodes CASSLIRGAHEQYF.

This clonotype has at least ten counts. The chain combines TRBV5-1 with TRBJ2-2, with D possibly being TRBD1 or TRBD2 (5 bases each). CDR1 and CDR2 from the germline V gene are SGHRS and YFSETQ. The CDR3 contains 16 residues. Trimming pared 2 bases from V and 4 bases from J, leaving 15 bases between. This CDR3 reads CASSFRGEPFTGELFF. DNA for the CDR3: TGCGCCAGCAGCTTCCGGGGCGAACCATTCACCGGGGAGCTGTTTTTT. Looking up the rest from reference TRBV5-1 and TRBJ2-2 gives the full variable domain: KAGVTQTPRYLIKTRGQQVTLSCSPISGHRSVSWYQQTPGQGLQFLFEYFSETQRNKGNFPGRFSGRQFSNSRSEMNVSTLELGDSALYLCASSFRGEPFTGELFFGEGSRLTVL.

This chain joins TRBV7-8 and TRBJ2-7, with a possible D match to TRBD2 (5 bases). The CDR3 totals 11 residues. Germline lookup yields CDR1 SGHVS and CDR2 FQNEAQ. V was pared by 5 bases and J by 5 bases, with 7 bases between. The CDR3 loop reads CASSRGDEQYV. CDR3 DNA sequence: TGTGCCAGCAGCCGGGGAGACGAGCAGTACGTC.

The V and J genes are TRBV15 and TRBJ1-3; a possible D gene is TRBD1 (5 bases). The V and J ends lost 2 bases and 2 bases respectively, with 10 bases between them. Germline CDR1 reads LNHNV; CDR2 reads YYDKDF (reference sequence). This CDR3 spans 15 amino acids. The CDR3 region is CATSRTGGAGNTIYF. In DNA, the CDR3 is TGTGCCACCAGCAGAACGGGGGGGGCTGGAAACACCATATATTTT.

This chain uses TRBV20-1 with TRBJ1-3; no reliable D call. CDR1 is DFQATT, CDR2 SNEGSKA, per germline (reference sequence). This CDR3 has 16 amino acids. Trimming removed 6 bases at V and 0 bases at J, with 18 bases between. CDR3 residues: CSATIRDGYSGNTIYF. For the CDR3, the DNA is TGCAGTGCGACAATAAGAGACGGGTACTCTGGAAACACCATATATTTT.

This chain uses TRBV18 with TRBJ2-3; 8 nucleotides agree with TRBD1. V was pared by 3 bases and J by 4 bases, with 6 bases of the junction left unmatched. The CDR3 length is 15 residues. CDR1 and CDR2 from the germline V gene are KGHSH and LQKENI. The CDR3 nucleotides are TGTGCCAGCTCACCTCTACAGGGGGGCGCAGATACGCAGTATTTT. Translated: CASSPLQGGADTQYF.

The genes are TRBV4-1 and TRBJ1-2; D perhaps matches TRBD1 (5 bases). V was clipped by 2 bases and J by 6 bases, with 10 bases between them. The germline CDR1 and CDR2 sequences are MGHRA and YSYEKL. CDR3 length: 13 residues. In nucleotides, the CDR3 is TGCGCCAGCAGCCAACTCTTAGGGGATGGCTACACCTTC. It is translated as CASSQLLGDGYTF.

The chain has TRBV10-3 and TRBJ2-7, with D perhaps TRBD1 (6 bases). The CDR3 sequence is 15 residues long. Trimming stripped 5 bases from V and 2 bases from J, with 16 bases between. Germline lookup yields CDR1 ENHRY and CDR2 SYGVKD. CDR3 sequence: CAISQRTEMTYEQYF. In DNA form, the CDR3 reads TGTGCCATCAGTCAACGGACAGAAATGACCTACGAGCAGTACTTC.

V usage is TRBV4-1 and J usage is TRBJ1-2, with D unresolved. Trimming left V 4 bases short and J 4 bases short, with 13 bases between. The CDR3 extends over 14 amino acids. Germline values: CDR1 MGHRA, CDR2 YSYEKL. The CDR3 DNA sequence: TGCGCCAGCAGCCCCCCTCCTATCACCTATGGCTACACCTTC. Amino acids: CASSPPPITYGYTF.

This clonotype was detected a few times. The rearrangement joins TRBV20-1 to TRBJ2-3; D assignment may be TRBD1 or TRBD2 (7 bases each). The CDR3 sequence is 12 residues long. V was clipped by 8 bases and J by 3 bases, with 12 bases between them. The germline CDR1 and CDR2 sequences are DFQATT and SNEGSKA (reference sequence). CDR3 region: CSTQGGTDTQYF. For the CDR3, the DNA is TGCAGTACCCAGGGGGGGACAGATACGCAGTATTTT.

The rearrangement links TRBV7-6 to TRBJ2-3, with D perhaps matching TRBD1 or TRBD2 (5 bases each). The CDR3 is 14 residues long. V was clipped by 0 bases and J by 6 bases, with 10 bases between them. Germline V gene lookup returns CDR1 SGHVS and CDR2 FNYEAQ. CDR3 loop: CASSLARDADTQYF. The DNA of the CDR3 is TGTGCCAGCAGCTTAGCCAGGGACGCGGATACGCAGTATTTT.

The chain couples TRBV2 to TRBJ1-6, with TRBD1 matching 8 bases. The J segment lost 10 bases and the V segment lost 4 bases, leaving 9 bases of the junction unmatched. Germline V CDR1 and CDR2: SNHLY, FYNNEI. CDR3 length: 15 residues. CDR3 protein: CASSGDGQGNSPLHF. Written as DNA, the CDR3 is TGTGCCAGCAGTGGAGACGGACAGGGTAACTCACCCCTCCACTTT.

The chain recombines TRBV7-9 with TRBJ2-5; TRBD2 might be the D (5 bases). V lost 5 bases and J lost 3, with 19 bases in between. The CDR3 length is 16 residues. Germline V gene lookup returns CDR1 SEHNR and CDR2 FQNEAQ (reference sequence). CDR3 bases: TGTGCCAGCAGCCCCCAGCCCTTGGCCGGGAAAGAGACCCAGTACTTC. Translation: CASSPQPLAGKETQYF.

The chain uses TRBV7-9 and TRBJ2-7; D gene unclear. Germline-derived CDR1 and CDR2 are SEHNR and FQNEAQ (reference sequence). V was shortened by 5 bases and J by 6 bases, with 14 bases between the two germline ends. CDR3 length: 13 amino acids. In nucleotides, the CDR3 is TGTGCCAGCAGCCCTCTTCATACGGGCGAGCAGTACTTC. It yields the protein CASSPLHTGEQYF.

In the case of this clonotype: This could be a read error, since a much larger clone is one nucleotide away. The rearrangement links TRBV5-1 to TRBJ2-1; 8 nucleotides match TRBD1. The trim removed 2 bases at V and 2 bases at J, leaving 3 bases unmatched. The CDR3 contains 15 residues. Per the germline V gene, CDR1 is SGHRS and CDR2 is YFSETQ. The CDR3 bases are TGCGCCAGCAGCTTCCGGGACAGGACCTACAATGAGCAGTTCTTC. Residues: CASSFRDRTYNEQFF.

The J gene is TRBJ2-6, the V gene TRBV5-1; 7 bases are shared with TRBD1. Germline V lookup: CDR1 SGHRS, CDR2 YFSETQ. This CDR3 is 16 amino acids long. J lost 0 bases, V lost 8 bases, and 8 bases had no gene match. The CDR3 sequence is CARGQFSSSGANVLTF. The DNA for the CDR3 is TGCGCCAGGGGACAGTTTTCGAGCTCTGGGGCCAACGTCCTGACTTTC. Full variable domain (missing parts from reference TRBV5-1 and TRBJ2-6): KAGVTQTPRYLIKTRGQQVTLSCSPISGHRSVSWYQQTPGQGLQFLFEYFSETQRNKGNFPGRFSGRQFSNSRSEMNVSTLELGDSALYLCARGQFSSSGANVLTFGAGSRLTVL.

This chain joins TRBV29-1 and TRBJ2-1; a possible D gene is TRBD2 (6 bases). Germline CDR1 SQVTM, CDR2 ANQGSEA. V dropped 7 bases and J dropped 9 bases, with 13 bases sitting between them. The CDR3 is 11 residues long. The CDR3 DNA follows: TGCAGCGGGGGGGATGATGGTGAGCAGTTCTTC. Protein sequence: CSGGDDGEQFF.

This clonotype was recorded at least ten times. J is TRBJ2-1 and V is TRBV27, with D perhaps matching TRBD1 or TRBD2 (7 bases each). V dropped 6 bases and J dropped 4 bases, with 16 bases sitting between them. The CDR3 is 15 amino acids. CDR1 is MNHEY, CDR2 SMNVEV, per germline (reference sequence). CDR3: CASRLRGRGYNEQFF. For the CDR3, the DNA is TGTGCCAGCAGGCTCAGGGGGAGGGGTTACAATGAGCAGTTCTTC.

The genes are TRBV3-1 and TRBJ2-3; D gene unclear. The CDR3 runs 14 residues. V was pared by 1 base and J by 2 bases, with 7 bases between. Germline V lookup: CDR1 LGHDT, CDR2 YNNKEL (reference sequence). This CDR3 is CASSQVASTDTQYF. CDR3 bases: TGTGCCAGCAGCCAAGTCGCCTCCACAGATACGCAGTATTTT.